These T cell receptor beta chains were read from a single sample in a study of T-cell memory formation after mild COVID-19. TCRdb itself ran the 5' RACE reads through MiXCR, one entry per CDR3 protein. The sample holds some 260,000 distinct CDR3 sequences, 16% seen once. Sequencing input: PBMCs or a T cell subset sorted from them (not recorded which). Every receptor here comes from a man aged 18 to 30 who had mild COVID-19 (a few samples of this study predate the infection). Cell type and time point are not known. CDR3s include the opening cysteine and the closing phenylalanine or tryptophan. A D gene is named only where the DNA matches it firmly. Some rows mark clone size as missing; the rest say once, few, many or name a class of expanded clone.

J gene	D gene	clone size	V gene	CDR3 protein	CDR3 DNA
TRBJ2-1	TRBD1	.	TRBV10-1	CASSDRGSISGNEQFF	TGCGCCAGCAGTGACAGGGGGAGCATCTCGGGCAATGAGCAGTTCTTC
TRBJ1-1	TRBD1	few	TRBV4-3	CASSQTGTGRTEAFF	TGCGCCAGCAGCCAGACCGGGACAGGGCGCACTGAAGCTTTCTTT
TRBJ1-2	.	.	TRBV6-1	CASSERVMDGYTF	TGTGCCAGCAGTGAAAGGGTTATGGATGGCTACACCTTC
TRBJ1-6	.	many	TRBV7-9	CASSLGQDNSPLHF	TGTGCCAGCAGCTTAGGACAGGATAATTCACCCCTCCACTTT
TRBJ1-1	.	.	TRBV5-5	CASSLFGHTMNTEAFF	TGTGCCAGCAGCTTGTTTGGACATACCATGAACACTGAAGCTTTCTTT
TRBJ2-7	TRBD1	many	TRBV10-3	CAISATGEYEQYF	TGTGCCATCAGTGCTACAGGGGAGTACGAGCAGTACTTC
TRBJ2-1	.	.	TRBV29-1	CSVGGRLYNEQFF	TGCAGCGTCGGGGGGCGGCTCTACAATGAGCAGTTCTTC
TRBJ2-6	.	few	TRBV12-3/TRBV12-4	CASSLRAGATGANVLTF	TGTGCCAGCAGTTTGAGGGCAGGGGCTACTGGGGCCAACGTCCTGACTTTC
TRBJ2-7	.	few	TRBV4-2	CASSQAVALPGEQYF	TGTGCCAGCAGCCAAGCGGTCGCCTTACCCGGCGAGCAGTACTTC
TRBJ2-3	.	few	TRBV9	CASSWMTASTDTQYF	TGTGCCAGCAGCTGGATGACCGCTAGCACAGATACGCAGTATTTT
TRBJ1-1	.	.	TRBV12-3/TRBV12-4	CASRTTGRIRLNTEAFF	TGTGCCAGCAGGACTACAGGGAGGATACGTTTGAACACTGAAGCTTTCTTT
TRBJ1-5	.	.	TRBV5-8	CASSFEGYSNQPQHF	TGTGCCAGCAGCTTCGAGGGCTATAGCAATCAGCCCCAGCATTTT
TRBJ1-1	.	.	TRBV18	CASSRDLQGNTEAFF	TGTGCCAGCTCTCGCGACCTACAGGGAAACACTGAAGCTTTCTTT
TRBJ2-3	.	.	TRBV28	CASTAGTDTQYF	TGTGCCAGCACAGCAGGCACAGATACGCAGTATTTT
TRBJ2-7	.	few	TRBV7-9	CASSLSYRRLDEQYF	TGTGCCAGCAGCTTAAGCTACAGGCGGCTGGACGAGCAGTACTTC
TRBJ1-5	TRBD1	few	TRBV20-1	CSARTGGGHQPQHF	TGCAGTGCCAGGACAGGGGGCGGTCATCAGCCCCAGCATTTT
TRBJ1-1	.	many	TRBV7-9	CASSLGQINTEAFF	TGTGCCAGCAGCTTAGGACAGATCAACACTGAAGCTTTCTTT
TRBJ2-5	.	.	TRBV20-1	CSARDRVVNQETQYF	TGCAGTGCTAGAGATCGGGTGGTAAACCAAGAGACCCAGTACTTC
TRBJ2-5	TRBD2	.	TRBV28	CASSSPQAGGLETQYF	TGTGCCAGCAGTTCCCCACAAGCGGGGGGGTTGGAGACCCAGTACTTC
TRBJ2-3	TRBD2	few	TRBV24-1	CATSDSAGASTDTQYF	TGTGCCACCAGTGACTCAGCGGGGGCAAGCACAGATACGCAGTATTTT
TRBJ2-1	.	few	TRBV28	CASGRINEQFF	TGTGCCAGCGGACGGATCAATGAGCAGTTCTTC
TRBJ1-2	TRBD1	.	TRBV7-8	CASSRRDREYGYTF	TGTGCCAGCAGCCGCCGGGACAGGGAATATGGCTACACCTTC
TRBJ2-3	.	few	TRBV6-5	CASTPRGRDTQYF	TGTGCCAGCACTCCCCGGGGGCGGGATACGCAGTATTTT
TRBJ1-6	TRBD1	.	TRBV7-2	CASSLRGQGSSPLHF	TGTGCCAGCAGCTTACGTGGACAGGGCAGTTCACCCCTCCACTTT
TRBJ2-3	.	few	TRBV4-1	CASSQGDGWDTQYF	TGCGCCAGCAGCCAAGGTGATGGATGGGATACGCAGTATTTT
TRBJ2-2	.	.	TRBV12-3/TRBV12-4	CASSHRETNTGELFF	TGTGCCAGCAGCCACAGGGAGACAAACACCGGGGAGCTGTTTTTT
TRBJ2-7	TRBD1	many	TRBV12-3/TRBV12-4	CASSPRQGPYEQYF	TGTGCCAGCAGTCCTCGACAGGGGCCCTACGAGCAGTACTTC
TRBJ1-1	.	many	TRBV7-8	CASSLRRTANTEAFF	TGTGCCAGCAGCCTAAGGAGGACAGCGAACACTGAAGCTTTCTTT
TRBJ2-5	.	.	TRBV5-1	CASGPEETQYF	TGCGCCAGCGGGCCCGAAGAGACCCAGTACTTC
TRBJ1-1	TRBD1	.	TRBV14	CASSKTGGTEAFF	TGTGCCAGCAGCAAGACAGGGGGCACTGAAGCTTTCTTT
TRBJ1-4	TRBD1	.	TRBV5-5	CASRSDRGLTFNEKLFF	TGTGCCAGCAGATCCGACAGGGGGCTTACTTTTAATGAAAAACTGTTTTTT